A single sample gave rise to the 24 T cell receptor beta chains below, sequenced in a study of blood T cell repertoires in COVID-19. Produced via immunoSEQ multiplex PCR; TCRdb's table is partial and in-frame only. The sample shows 250,000 to 300,000 clones, over 75% of them seen only once. Sequencing was performed on peripheral blood. These receptors came from an older woman with acute or convalescent COVID-19.

This clone was picked up one time. This chain uses TRBV4-2 with TRBJ2-7, with 12 bases lining up with TRBD2. The germline gives CDR1 LGHNA, CDR2 YNFKEQ. The CDR3 covers 18 residues. Germline trimming cut 3 bases from V and 0 bases from J; bases unmatched to any gene: 9. CDR3 residues: CASSQETSGGRLSYEQYF. CDR3 nucleotides: TGTGCCAGCAGCCAGGAGACTAGCGGGGGCCGCCTCTCCTACGAGCAGTACTTC.

The chain is built from TRBV28 and TRBJ1-3, with D uncertain. The CDR3 runs 15 residues. Trimming took off 7 bases at V and 3 bases at J, with 16 bases between the two ends. The germline V gene has CDR1 MDHEN and CDR2 SYDVKM. The CDR3 spells CASKPNWNYGNTIYF. The CDR3 DNA reads TGTGCCAGCAAACCCAACTGGAACTATGGAAACACCATATATTTT.

This clone appeared once. The V gene is TRBV30, the J gene TRBJ2-1; 13 bases map to TRBD2. CDR3 length: 20 residues. CDR1 is GTSNPN, CDR2 SVGIG, per germline (reference sequence). V was pared by 4 bases and J by 0 bases, with 15 bases of the junction left unmatched. In DNA, the CDR3 is TGTGCCTGGAACCCACAGACCGGGACTAGCGGGATCGCCTCCTACAATGAGCAGTTCTTC. Its translation: CAWNPQTGTSGIASYNEQFF.

This clone was detected once. V is TRBV10-2 and J is TRBJ1-5; 8 bases line up with TRBD1. This CDR3 contains 16 residues. Trimming removed 6 bases from V and 1 base from J; junction bases left unmatched: 8. Germline CDR1 is WSHSY and CDR2 is SAAADI. The DNA of the CDR3 is TGCGCCAGCAGGGGGGGCAGGGGGCAAAGCAATCAGCCCCAGCATTTT. Its protein product is CASRGGRGQSNQPQHF.

This rearrangement joins TRBV5-8 to TRBJ1-4; a possible D gene is TRBD1 (6 bases). Germline CDR1 reads SGHTS; CDR2 reads YDEGEE. V was trimmed by 0 bases and J by 4 bases, leaving 10 bases between them. The length of the CDR3 is 15 residues. The CDR3 sequence is CASSLGRGLNEKLFF. The DNA of the CDR3 is TGTGCCAGCAGCTTGGGCAGGGGCCTTAATGAAAAACTGTTTTTT.

V and J are TRBV3-1 (or the pseudogene TRBV3-2) and TRBJ2-7; TRBD1 matches at 7 bases. This CDR3 is 14 amino acids long. Trimming at V came to 1 base and at J to 8 bases, leaving 8 bases not matched to a gene. The V gene's germline CDR1 is LGHDT and CDR2 YNNKEL (reference sequence). In DNA, the CDR3 is TGTGCCAGCAGCCAAGTGTGGGACAGAGGAAAGCAGTACTTC. This codes for CASSQVWDRGKQYF.

V is TRBV4-3 and J is TRBJ2-3, with 12 bases aligning to TRBD2. The germline V gene has CDR1 LGHNA and CDR2 YSLEER. CDR3 length: 17 residues. With V trimmed by 3 bases and J by 0 bases, 4 bases remained unmatched. The chain's CDR3 is CASSQRGLAGSTDTQYF. In DNA form, the CDR3 reads TGCGCCAGCAGCCAGAGAGGACTAGCGGGGAGCACAGATACGCAGTATTTT.

The rearrangement joins TRBV2 to TRBJ1-1; TRBD1 might be the D (6 bases). This CDR3 is 14 amino acids long. Germline CDR1 SNHLY, CDR2 FYNNEI. The V end lost 2 bases, the J end lost 3 bases, and 10 bases lay between the germline ends. CDR3 in amino acids: CASSEREGDTEAFF. The DNA for the CDR3 is TGTGCCAGCAGTGAAAGGGAGGGGGACACTGAAGCTTTCTTT.

The CDR3 sequence: CASSLGRSGYNEQFF. The CDR3 DNA follows: TGTGCCAGCAGCTTAGGGCGCAGCGGGTACAATGAGCAGTTCTTC. The rearrangement joins TRBV7-9 to TRBJ2-1; D is perhaps TRBD2 (6 bases). Per germline, CDR1 SEHNR and CDR2 FQNEAQ (reference sequence). Trimming took off 1 base at V and 4 bases at J, with 11 bases between the two ends. The CDR3 is 15 residues long.

This chain links TRBV6-5 with TRBJ1-2, with D perhaps TRBD1 (6 bases). Germline V gene lookup returns CDR1 MNHEY and CDR2 SVGAGI. Trimming stripped 6 bases from V and 5 bases from J, with 16 bases between. This CDR3 comprises 14 residues. The CDR3 DNA follows: TGTGCCAGCAGCTCCAGGGGAAGTGTGTATGGCTACACCTTC. Its translation is CASSSRGSVYGYTF.

The chain is built from TRBV6-2 or TRBV6-3 and TRBJ2-2, with 11 bases that match TRBD2. Trimming cost V 5 bases and J 5 bases; bases outside gene matches: 10. There are 17 residues in the CDR3. Germline loops: CDR1 MNHEY, CDR2 SVGEGT. Here the CDR3 DNA reads TGTGCCAGCAGTCGTTGGGGCACTAGCGGGAGTACCGGGGAGCTGTTTTTT. Its translation is CASSRWGTSGSTGELFF.

Only one count was recorded for this clone. This chain joins TRBV3-1 (or the pseudogene TRBV3-2) and TRBJ1-6, with 10 bases lining up with TRBD1. The V segment lost 6 bases and the J segment 8 bases; nucleotides outside the gene matches: 4. This CDR3 is built from 14 residues. CDR1 and CDR2 from the germline V gene are LGHDT and YNNKEL (reference sequence). The CDR3 here is CASRQGQGHSPLHF. The CDR3 nucleotides read TGTGCCAGCAGACAGGGACAGGGGCATTCACCCCTCCACTTT.

The table lists this clone with a count of one. The chain uses TRBV18 and TRBJ1-1; 9 nucleotides align to TRBD1. With V trimmed by 3 bases and J by 2 bases, 4 bases remained unmatched. Germline V gene data show CDR1 as KGHSH and CDR2 as LQKENI. The CDR3 is 15 amino acids. CDR3 amino acids: CASSPPGQGNTEAFF. The CDR3 bases are TGTGCCAGCTCACCCCCGGGACAGGGAAACACTGAAGCTTTCTTT.

CDR3 loop: CASSTAPPGAGELFF. In nucleotides, the CDR3 is TGTGCCAGTAGTACTGCCCCCCCCGGGGCCGGGGAGCTGTTTTTT. The rearrangement links TRBV19 to TRBJ2-2; D may be TRBD2 (5 bases). Germline CDR1 LNHDA, CDR2 SQIVND (reference sequence). The CDR3 totals 15 residues. V gave up 4 bases and J gave up 6 bases, with 15 bases separating them. Variable domain in full (rest from reference TRBV19 and TRBJ2-2): DGGITQSPKYLFRKEGQNVTLSCEQNLNHDAMYWYRQDPGQGLRLIYYSQIVNDFQKGDIAEGYSVSREKKESFPLTVTSAQKNPTAFYLCASSTAPPGAGELFFGEGSRLTVL.

The chain is built from TRBV28 and TRBJ1-1, with a tentative D call TRBD1 (5 bases). Per the germline V gene, CDR1 is MDHEN and CDR2 is SYDVKM. The V gene lost 4 bases and the J gene lost 1 base, with 13 bases spanning the gap. The CDR3 has 15 amino acids. CDR3 sequence: CASSSGGAANTEAFF. The CDR3 DNA reads TGTGCCAGCAGTTCCGGGGGTGCTGCGAACACTGAAGCTTTCTTT. The whole variable domain, filled in from reference TRBV28 and TRBJ1-1, reads DVKVTQSSRYLVKRTGEKVFLECVQDMDHENMFWYRQDPGLGLRLIYFSYDVKMKEKGDIPEGYSVSREKKERFSLILESASTNQTSMYLCASSSGGAANTEAFFGQGTRLTVV.

This clone was found once. The rearrangement uses TRBV15 and TRBJ1-3; D uncertain. Germline lookup yields CDR1 LNHNV and CDR2 YYDKDF (reference sequence). V lost 3 bases, J lost 0 bases, and 9 bases lay in between. The CDR3 is 15 residues long. In nucleotides, the CDR3 is TGTGCCACCAGCAGGCCGGAGATCTCTGGAAACACCATATATTTT. It yields the protein CATSRPEISGNTIYF.

The J gene is TRBJ1-5, the V gene TRBV5-1; tentatively, D is TRBD1 (6 bases). Looked up from germline, CDR1 is SGHRS and CDR2 is YFSETQ. Trimming took off 4 bases at V and 0 bases at J, with 14 bases between the two ends. The CDR3 totals 16 residues. This CDR3 reads CASSAGTGNSNQPQHF. The CDR3, as DNA: TGCGCCAGCAGCGCCGGTACAGGGAATAGCAATCAGCCCCAGCATTTT.

The chain has TRBV11-2 and TRBJ2-1, with D possibly being TRBD2 (6 bases). CDR3 length: 18 residues. The ends were cut back, 2 bases at V and 4 bases at J, with 21 bases in the middle. The germline gives CDR1 SGHAT, CDR2 FQNNGV. CDR3 sequence: CASSLPRNGRPGYNEQFF. Written as DNA, the CDR3 is TGTGCCAGCAGCTTACCCCGGAACGGGAGACCGGGTTACAATGAGCAGTTCTTC.

This clone has a single count. The V and J genes are TRBV11-2 and TRBJ1-1, with 10 bases identical to TRBD1. Germline V gives CDR1 SGHAT, CDR2 FQNNGV. Trimming cost V 5 bases and J 4 bases; bases outside gene matches: 7. This CDR3 contains 15 residues. The CDR3 protein is CASSIDRGLGTEAFF. DNA for the CDR3: TGTGCCAGCAGCATCGACAGGGGGCTGGGCACTGAAGCTTTCTTT.

The genes are TRBV19 and TRBJ2-7; TRBD1 matches 8 bases. In germline, CDR1 is LNHDA, CDR2 SQIVND (reference sequence). The CDR3 has 15 residues. V dropped 5 bases and J dropped 0; count of bases not matched to a gene: 6. CDR3 loop: CASSGQGWGSYEQYF. CDR3 nucleotide sequence: TGTGCCAGTAGTGGACAGGGTTGGGGCTCCTACGAGCAGTACTTC.

V usage is TRBV19 and J usage is TRBJ1-5; 8 nucleotides align to TRBD1. In germline, CDR1 is LNHDA, CDR2 SQIVND (reference sequence). V gave up 4 bases and J gave up 6 bases; unmatched junction bases: 14. CDR3 length: 17 amino acids. The CDR3 DNA reads TGTGCCAGTAGTACCGCGTACGTCGGACAGGGAGGTCAGCCCCAGCATTTT. This gives the protein CASSTAYVGQGGQPQHF.

This clone came up once. The rearrangement joins TRBV9 to TRBJ2-2; D might be TRBD2 (6 bases). The germline V gene has CDR1 SGDLS and CDR2 YYNGEE. There are 15 residues in the CDR3. The V end lost 0 bases, the J end lost 4 bases, and 10 bases lay between the germline ends. CDR3 protein: CASSVAGRGTGELFF. The CDR3 DNA is TGTGCCAGCAGCGTAGCTGGGCGGGGCACCGGGGAGCTGTTTTTT.

CDR3 region: CASSLPPQGNGYTF. The CDR3 coding sequence is TGTGCCAGCAGTTTGCCTCCACAGGGAAATGGCTACACCTTC. The rearrangement joins TRBV28 to TRBJ1-2; weak D call: TRBD1 (6 bases). Trimming left V 3 bases short and J 6 bases short, with 14 bases between. This CDR3 spans 14 amino acids. CDR1 is MDHEN and CDR2 is SYDVKM in the germline V gene.

This rearrangement joins TRBV27 to TRBJ2-2; 8 bases map to TRBD1. The CDR3 runs 15 residues. The V segment lost 7 bases and the J segment 6 bases; nucleotides outside the gene matches: 10. Germline CDR1 and CDR2: MNHEY and SMNVEV (reference sequence). The CDR3 nucleotides are TGTGCCAGCATCATGTCAGGGGGCAAATCCGGGGAGCTGTTTTTT. Residues: CASIMSGGKSGELFF.